A single sample gave rise to the 4 T cell receptor beta chains below, sequenced in a study of blood T cell repertoires in COVID-19. This table comes from immunoSEQ multiplex PCR, and its TCRdb copy is limited to in-frame clones, with some not included. The table records fewer than 65,000 clones, approximately 91% of them present only once. Sequencing used peripheral blood. These TCRs come from a woman aged 60-70 years with active or convalescent COVID-19.

This clone occurred once. The chain uses TRBV7-3 and TRBJ2-1, with TRBD1 matching 10 bases. Per the germline V gene, CDR1 is SGHTA and CDR2 is FQGTGA. The CDR3 runs to 16 residues. Trimming took 0 bases from V and 4 from J; bases not matched to a gene: 3. The CDR3 DNA is TGTGCCAGCAGCTTAACAGGGGACAGGGGATACAATGAGCAGTTCTTC. This sequence encodes CASSLTGDRGYNEQFF.

This chain uses TRBV6-5 with TRBJ2-6; D gene unclear. CDR3 size: 13 residues. The V and J ends lost 8 bases and 1 base respectively, with 6 bases between them. Germline V gene sequence: CDR1 MNHEY, CDR2 SVGAGI. The CDR3 DNA sequence: TGTGCCAGCCGCGTTTCTGGGGCCAACGTCCTGACTTTC. This sequence encodes CASRVSGANVLTF.

The chain employs TRBV7-9 and TRBJ1-1; TRBD1 might be the D (5 bases). The CDR3 totals 14 residues. Germline V gene sequence: CDR1 SEHNR, CDR2 FQNEAQ (reference sequence). V lost 1 base and J 0 bases, leaving 6 bases between the germline ends. CDR3 nucleotide sequence: TGTGCCAGCAGCTTAGGGGGGGTGAACACTGAAGCTTTCTTT. Translating it yields CASSLGGVNTEAFF. The full variable domain, in which reference TRBV7-9 and TRBJ1-1 provide the parts outside the CDR3, is DTGVSQNPRHKITKRGQNVTFRCDPISEHNRLYWYRQTLGQGPEFLTYFQNEAQLEKSRLLSDRFSAERPKGSFSTLEIQRTEQGDSAMYLCASSLGGVNTEAFFGQGTRLTVV.

The chain employs TRBV7-2 and TRBJ2-7; 8 bases are a match to TRBD2. The CDR3 consists of 13 residues. Germline V lookup: CDR1 SGHTA, CDR2 FQGNSA. The V gene end was trimmed by 4 bases and the J gene end by 6 bases; junction bases not matched to a gene: 5. CDR3 sequence reads: CASSSGLVGEQYF. The CDR3 DNA follows: TGTGCCAGCAGCTCGGGACTAGTTGGCGAGCAGTACTTC.